The clone carrying this T cell receptor (beta chain) was seen only once. This entry belongs to a study of blood T cell repertoires in COVID-19. Background on the study: The origin of the acute and convalescent COVID-19 samples was the United States, Italy and Spain. The cDNA or gDNA used as material had been derived from T cells, B-cell-depleted T cells, or PBMCs.

Germline-derived CDR1 and CDR2 are LGHNA and YSLEER. V gave up 3 bases and J gave up 6 bases, with 17 bases separating them. CDR3 length: 15 residues. In the authors' workflow: From reference gene primer amplification, estimates of nucleated cell counts were derived. Here immunoSEQ multiplex PCR was the method, and the copy in TCRdb shows in-frame clones only, minus some. V and J calls plus clone size are reproduced from that table; the DNA served to infer D and trimming. Found here are 130,000 to 150,000 clones, 75% to 85% of them singletons; the top ten hold approximately 13%. The sequenced material came from peripheral blood. V usage is TRBV4-3 and J usage is TRBJ2-5; TRBD1 might be the D (6 bases). The receptor was isolated from a man in his 60s with active or convalescent COVID-19. CDR3 region: CASSHSTGSFKTQYF. CDR3 in DNA: TGCGCCAGCAGCCATTCGACAGGTTCTTTCAAGACCCAGTACTTC.